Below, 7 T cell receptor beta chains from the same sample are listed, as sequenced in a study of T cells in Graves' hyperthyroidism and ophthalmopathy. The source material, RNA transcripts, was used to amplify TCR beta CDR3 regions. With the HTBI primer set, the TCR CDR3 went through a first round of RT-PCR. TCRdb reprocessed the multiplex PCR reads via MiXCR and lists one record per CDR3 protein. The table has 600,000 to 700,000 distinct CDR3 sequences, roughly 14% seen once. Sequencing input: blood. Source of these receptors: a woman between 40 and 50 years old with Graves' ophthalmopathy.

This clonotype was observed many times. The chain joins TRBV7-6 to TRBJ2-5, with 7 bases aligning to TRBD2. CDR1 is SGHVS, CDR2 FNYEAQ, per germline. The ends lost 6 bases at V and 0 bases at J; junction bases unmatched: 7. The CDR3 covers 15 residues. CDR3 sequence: CASSPLGGYQETQYF. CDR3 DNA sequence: TGTGCCAGCAGTCCGCTCGGGGGGTACCAAGAGACCCAGTACTTC.

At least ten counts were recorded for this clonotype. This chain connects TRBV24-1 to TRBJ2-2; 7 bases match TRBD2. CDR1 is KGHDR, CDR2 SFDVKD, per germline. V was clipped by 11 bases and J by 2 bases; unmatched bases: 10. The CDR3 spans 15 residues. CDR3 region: CAIDSGRRNTGELFF. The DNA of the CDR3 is TGTGCCATCGATTCCGGGAGGAGAAACACCGGGGAGCTGTTTTTT.

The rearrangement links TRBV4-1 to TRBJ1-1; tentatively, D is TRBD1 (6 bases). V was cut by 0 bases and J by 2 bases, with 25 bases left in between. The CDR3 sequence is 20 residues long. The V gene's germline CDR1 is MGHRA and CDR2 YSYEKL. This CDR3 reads CASSQEGVTGPIFHNTEAFF. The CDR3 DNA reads TGCGCCAGCAGCCAAGAGGGGGTGACAGGCCCAATCTTCCACAACACTGAAGCTTTCTTT.

The CDR3 is CASSYSSAKNTGELFF. The CDR3 DNA sequence: TGTGCCAGCAGTTACTCTAGCGCGAAGAACACCGGGGAGCTGTTTTTT. The chain carries TRBV6-5 and TRBJ2-2; D perhaps matches TRBD2 (5 bases). Trimming shortened V by 0 bases and J by 1 base, and 9 bases separated the two germline ends. This CDR3 has 16 amino acids. Per germline, CDR1 MNHEY and CDR2 SVGAGI.

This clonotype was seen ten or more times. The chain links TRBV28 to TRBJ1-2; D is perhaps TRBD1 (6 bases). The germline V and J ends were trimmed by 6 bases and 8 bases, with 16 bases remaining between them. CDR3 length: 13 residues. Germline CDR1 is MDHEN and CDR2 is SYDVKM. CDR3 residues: CASSLQGLEGYTF. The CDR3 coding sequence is TGTGCCAGCAGCCTACAGGGCCTGGAAGGCTACACCTTC.

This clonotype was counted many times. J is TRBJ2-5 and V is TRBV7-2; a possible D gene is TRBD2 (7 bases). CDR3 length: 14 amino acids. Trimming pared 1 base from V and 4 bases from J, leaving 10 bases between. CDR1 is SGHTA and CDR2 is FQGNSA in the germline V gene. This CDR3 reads CASSLGGGGETQYF. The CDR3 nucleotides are TGTGCCAGCAGCTTAGGCGGGGGCGGAGAGACCCAGTACTTC.

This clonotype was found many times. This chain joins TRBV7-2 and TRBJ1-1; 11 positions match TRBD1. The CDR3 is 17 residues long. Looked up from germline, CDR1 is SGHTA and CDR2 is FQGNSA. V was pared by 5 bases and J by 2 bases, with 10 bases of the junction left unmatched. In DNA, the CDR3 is TGTGCCAGCAGCCCAGGACAGGGGGCGCGACCTAACACTGAAGCTTTCTTT. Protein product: CASSPGQGARPNTEAFF.